The entry that follows covers one TCR beta chain sequence. This clone was seen once. Its recognized antigen is unknown. Base qualities were left out, and no much larger clone turns up one base away. The treatment or condition label here, explained by the study, means: oral pan-JAK inhibitor, 5-10 mg twice daily. Lesional scalp punch biopsies and peripheral blood were obtained from alopecia areata patients. PBMCs were separated by density centrifugation and stained for CD3, CD4 and CD8, after which CD4+ and CD8+ T cells were sorted on a FACSAria. The library was built by means of the immunoSEQ multiplex PCR assay. RNA was extracted from all samples and reverse transcribed into cDNA as template for TCR sequencing. SuperScript III was used to make first-strand cDNA, primed with a 2:1 mix of oligo-dT and random hexamers. A synthetic immune receptor repertoire was used to assess amplification bias, and residual bias was removed computationally. Per the original workflow: Raw reads were preprocessed for error removal, and CDR3 was defined according to IMGT conventions as running from the conserved cysteine to phenylalanine. Clonality was computed as 1 minus the Shannon entropy, with the entropy normalized by log2 of the number of productive unique TCRs. CD4 or CD8 identity of scalp clones was inferred by cross-referencing scalp TCRbeta sequences with sorted blood CD4 and CD8 repertoires. Held by TCRdb, this immuneACCESS table contains in-frame sequences only and omits some clones. Under half of the omission traces to an unresolved V gene where checked; the cause of the rest is unknown. The DNA gave D and trimming, while V, J and clone size come from that table. This sample has more than 200,000 clones in its table, and approximately 40% of those were observed once. The ten biggest clones cover approximately 2.9% of the sample.

The CDR3 covers 15 residues, taking in both the cysteine and the phenylalanine. The DNA shown is the 45-base CDR3, in frame from base 1. Via the germline V gene, CDR1 is SGDLS and CDR2 YYNGEE. The germline V and J ends show losses of 4 bases and 4 bases respectively, and no gene match explains 3 bases of the junction. This entry is derived from a study of CD8+ T cells in alopecia areata (dated by TCRdb to between 2017 and 2018). Turning to the overall study: The treated patients, all with moderate-to-severe alopecia areata, were enrolled in an open-label pilot trial of oral tofacitinib given at 5 to 10 mg twice daily. Patients stayed on tofacitinib for 6 to 18 months and then had 6 months of follow-up off drug so that delayed response and recurrence could be assessed. The study used high-throughput TCRbeta sequencing to examine T cell clonal expansion in alopecia areata, in both the C3H/HeJ mouse model and human patients. Biopsies were taken from tofacitinib-treated patients at baseline and at 4 and 24 weeks of treatment, and a later scalp biopsy was taken in several of the tofacitinib-treated patients. TCRbeta CDR3 regions were amplified by immunoSEQ multiplex PCR using 35 Vbeta forward and 13 Jbeta reverse primers. On the human side, TCRbeta sequencing was run on scalp tissue and on sorted CD4+ and CD8+ peripheral blood T cells from healthy controls and from alopecia areata patients with either patchy or totalis/universalis disease. For the treated patients, the SALT score, which quantifies what percentage of scalp surface area is affected, served as the measure of disease severity. Clonality in the scalp was compared among normal scalp (n=4), patchy alopecia areata scalp (n=8), and alopecia totalis/universalis scalp (n=8). RNA came from the PAXgene miRNA kit for fixed scalp, the miRNeasy kit for PBMCs, and the RNeasy kit for mouse skin. Broad study findings and their caveats: Lesional scalp, especially in alopecia totalis/universalis, showed higher clonality and more expanded CD8+ clones than normal scalp, suggesting antigenic drive. During tofacitinib treatment, many expanded lesional clones stuck around in both scalp and blood, and this persistence may partly explain why relapse happens after treatment is stopped. TCR sequences shared between patients were less clear than in mice, possibly partly because of HLA diversity in the patient population. Because the treated cohort was small and included a single nonresponder, larger studies are needed to assess links between baseline CD8+ expansion and response. Tofacitinib significantly lowered scalp clonality and the number of expanded CD8+ clones among the top 100 scalp clones. Resident alphabeta T cells in normal human skin are also sequenced, complicating scalp TCR repertoire analysis, unlike mouse skin dominated by gammadelta T cells.

The V gene is TRBV9 and the J gene is TRBJ2-5, and 14 bases in between align with TRBD2. The source was CD4+ T cells sorted from blood, collected at approximately week 36, from a patient treated with tofacitinib. The clonotype originates from a human donor with alopecia areata. CDR3 loop: CASSSGTSGRETQYF. In nucleotide form, the sequence is TGTGCCAGCAGCAGTGGGACTAGCGGGAGAGAGACCCAGTACTTC.